Below, one TCR beta chain is given with its context. Its antigen is not identified. Produced via immunoSEQ multiplex PCR; TCRdb's table is partial and in-frame only. The sample holds 84,000 or so clones, about 93% seen once. The source of the sample is a study of OX40 agonist ivuxolimab in advanced cancers. Regarding the study as a whole: Normalized T-cell clonal expansion was also low in a subset of nonresponders.

The CDR3 sequence is 16 residues long. The ends lost 4 bases at V and 2 bases at J; junction bases unmatched: 8. The V gene's germline CDR1 is LGHNA and CDR2 YSLEER. The chain links TRBV4-3 to TRBJ2-1, with 7 bases matching TRBD2. The sample here was CD4+ or CD8+ T cells sorted from blood, taken in a trial of the OX40 agonist ivuxolimab. This clonotype was sampled from an adult with an advanced solid tumor such as melanoma, head and neck, liver or kidney cancer. This CDR3 is CASSRAAGVTYNEQFF. CDR3 sequence (DNA): TGCGCCAGCAGCCGAGCGGCGGGAGTTACCTACAATGAGCAGTTCTTC.